A selection of T cell receptor beta chains follows, all from one sample in a study of cytomegalovirus exposure and HLA in healthy donors. Produced via immunoSEQ multiplex PCR; TCRdb's table is partial and in-frame only. Among more than 45,000 clones listed, roughly 89% were seen once. Specimen: PBMCs. These receptor sequences come from a woman under 30 in good health and CMV-seronegative. CDR3s include the opening cysteine and the closing phenylalanine or tryptophan. Fields, in order: J gene, clone size, V gene, D gene, CDR3 protein, CDR3 DNA. D genes are given only for firm matches. Only part of the rows carry a size: once, few, many, or a class if the clone is expanded.

TRBJ2-7,-,TRBV7-9,TRBD1,CASSLQGAGAREQYF,TGTGCCAGCAGCCTACAGGGGGCTGGAGCTCGAGAGCAGTACTTC
TRBJ2-7,-,TRBV18,TRBD2,CASSPIAGSSYEQYF,TGTGCCAGCTCACCAATAGCGGGGAGCTCCTACGAGCAGTACTTC
TRBJ2-1,-,TRBV5-4,TRBD2,CASSLQRGELNEQFF,TGTGCCAGCAGCCTACAGCGGGGGGAACTCAATGAGCAGTTCTTC
TRBJ2-7,-,TRBV15,TRBD2,CATSRPQTSGIYEQYF,TGTGCCACCAGCAGGCCCCAGACTAGCGGGATTTACGAGCAGTACTTC
TRBJ2-6,-,TRBV28,TRBD1,CASSNTGGARGANVLTF,TGTGCCAGCAGTAATACAGGGGGCGCGAGAGGGGCCAACGTCCTGACTTTC
TRBJ2-1,-,TRBV19,TRBD2,CASSIAGGTYNEQFF,TGTGCCAGTAGTATAGCGGGGGGAACCTACAATGAGCAGTTCTTC
TRBJ2-6,once,TRBV7-9,-,CASSSETVFGANVLTF,TGTGCCAGCAGCTCGGAGACAGTATTCGGGGCCAACGTCCTGACTTTC
TRBJ2-7,-,TRBV6-6,-,CASSSSRASEQYF,TGTGCCAGCAGTTCATCCAGGGCCTCCGAGCAGTACTTC
TRBJ2-7,-,TRBV15,TRBD2,CATSLRETNEQYF,TGTGCCACCAGCTTGCGGGAGACCAACGAGCAGTACTTC
TRBJ1-3,-,TRBV18,-,CASSPPRVPSGNTIYF,TGTGCCAGCTCACCACCCCGAGTCCCCTCTGGAAACACCATATATTTT
TRBJ1-6,-,TRBV5-1,TRBD1,CASSLADRDFLHF,TGCGCCAGCAGCCTGGCGGACAGGGATTTCCTCCACTTT
TRBJ1-5,-,TRBV5-3,-,CARSLAGFNQPQHF,TGTGCCAGAAGCTTGGCCGGGTTCAATCAGCCCCAGCATTTT
TRBJ2-7,-,TRBV11-2,-,CASSLGTAYEQYF,TGTGCCAGCAGCTTAGGGACAGCCTACGAGCAGTACTTC
TRBJ2-7,-,TRBV4-3,TRBD1,CASSHRTGGDYEQYF,TGCGCCAGCAGCCACCGGACAGGGGGGGACTACGAGCAGTACTTC
TRBJ2-2,-,TRBV6-1,TRBD1,CASSAARGPGELFF,TGTGCCAGCAGCGCCGCCAGGGGGCCCGGGGAGCTGTTTTTT
TRBJ2-7,-,TRBV7-3,TRBD2,CASASSGSYEQYF,TGTGCAAGCGCGTCTAGCGGGTCCTACGAGCAGTACTTC
TRBJ2-7,-,TRBV28,TRBD2,CASSLASGFSYEQYF,TGTGCCAGCAGTTTGGCTAGCGGGTTTTCGTACGAGCAGTACTTC
TRBJ1-1,-,TRBV6-1,-,CASRQGSEAFF,TGTGCCAGCAGACAGGGTTCTGAAGCTTTCTTT
TRBJ1-2,-,TRBV9,-,CASSVVGGPYGYTF,TGTGCCAGCAGCGTAGTCGGGGGGCCTTATGGCTACACCTTC
TRBJ2-7,-,TRBV2,-,CASRGGGYEQYF,TGTGCCAGCAGGGGAGGGGGTTACGAGCAGTACTTC
TRBJ2-1,-,TRBV27,-,CASSPDSHNEQFF,TGTGCCAGCAGTCCAGACTCCCACAATGAGCAGTTCTTC
TRBJ2-3,-,TRBV7-3,-,CASSLAGAGTDTQYF,TGTGCCAGCAGCCTGGCGGGGGCCGGCACAGATACGCAGTATTTT
TRBJ1-2,-,TRBV6-5,TRBD1,CASSYNQGVYGYTF,TGTGCCAGCAGTTACAATCAGGGGGTGTATGGCTACACCTTC
TRBJ1-1,once,TRBV6-5,-,CASIILGPNTEAFF,TGTGCCAGCATAATACTGGGGCCGAACACTGAAGCTTTCTTT
TRBJ1-5,-,TRBV6-6,-,CASSPRGAEPQHF,TGTGCCAGCAGCCCCCGTGGGGCGGAGCCCCAGCATTTT
TRBJ2-5,few,TRBV7-7,-,CASSLFPQGLETQYF,TGTGCTAGCAGCTTATTCCCCCAGGGACTGGAGACCCAGTACTTC
TRBJ2-1,-,TRBV28,TRBD2,CASSSPASGGYNEQFF,TGTGCCAGCAGTTCCCCGGCTAGCGGGGGATACAATGAGCAGTTCTTC